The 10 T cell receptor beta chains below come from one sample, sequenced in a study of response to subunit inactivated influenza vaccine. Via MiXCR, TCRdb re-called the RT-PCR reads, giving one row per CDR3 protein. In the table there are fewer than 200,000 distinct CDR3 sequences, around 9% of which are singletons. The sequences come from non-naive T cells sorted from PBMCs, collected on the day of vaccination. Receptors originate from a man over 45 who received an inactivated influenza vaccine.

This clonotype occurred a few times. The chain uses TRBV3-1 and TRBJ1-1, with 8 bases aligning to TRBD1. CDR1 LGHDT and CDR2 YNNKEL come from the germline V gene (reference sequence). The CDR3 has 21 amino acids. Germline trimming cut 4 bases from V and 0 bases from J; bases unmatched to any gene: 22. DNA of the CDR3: TGTGCCAGCAGCCTAGAAGAGATCACGGGACAGGCAGGGCCATTGAACACTGAAGCTTTCTTT. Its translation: CASSLEEITGQAGPLNTEAFF.

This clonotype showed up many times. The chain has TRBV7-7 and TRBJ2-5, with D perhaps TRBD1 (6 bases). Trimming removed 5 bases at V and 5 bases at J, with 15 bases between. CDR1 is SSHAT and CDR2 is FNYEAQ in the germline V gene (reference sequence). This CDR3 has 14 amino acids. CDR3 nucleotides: TGTGCCAGCAGCGAAAGGACAGATCGGGAGACCCAGTACTTC. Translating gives CASSERTDRETQYF.

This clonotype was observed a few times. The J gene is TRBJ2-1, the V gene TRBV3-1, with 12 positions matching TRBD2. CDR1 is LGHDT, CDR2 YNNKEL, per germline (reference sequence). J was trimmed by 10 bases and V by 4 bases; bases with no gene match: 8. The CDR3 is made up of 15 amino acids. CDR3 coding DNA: TGTGCCAGCAGCCGTTCTAGCGGGGGGGCCTTGGAGCAGTTCTTC. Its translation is CASSRSSGGALEQFF.

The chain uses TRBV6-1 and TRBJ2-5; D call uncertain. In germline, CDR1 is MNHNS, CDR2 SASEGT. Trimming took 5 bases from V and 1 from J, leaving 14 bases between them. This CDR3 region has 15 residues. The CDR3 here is CASSKGIQSQETQYF. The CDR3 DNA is TGTGCCAGCAGTAAAGGGATACAGAGCCAAGAGACCCAGTACTTC.

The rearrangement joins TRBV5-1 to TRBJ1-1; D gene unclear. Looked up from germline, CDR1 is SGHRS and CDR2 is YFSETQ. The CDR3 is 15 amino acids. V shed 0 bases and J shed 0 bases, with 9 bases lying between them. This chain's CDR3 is CASSLGAGLNTEAFF. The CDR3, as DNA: TGCGCCAGCAGCTTGGGGGCGGGATTGAACACTGAAGCTTTCTTT.

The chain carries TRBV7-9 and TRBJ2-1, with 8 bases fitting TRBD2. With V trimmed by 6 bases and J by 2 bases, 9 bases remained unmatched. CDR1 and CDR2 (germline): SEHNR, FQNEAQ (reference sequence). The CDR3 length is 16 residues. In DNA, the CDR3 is TGTGCCAGCAGTCCATCGGGGGGGGGCACCTACAATGAGCAGTTCTTC. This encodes CASSPSGGGTYNEQFF.

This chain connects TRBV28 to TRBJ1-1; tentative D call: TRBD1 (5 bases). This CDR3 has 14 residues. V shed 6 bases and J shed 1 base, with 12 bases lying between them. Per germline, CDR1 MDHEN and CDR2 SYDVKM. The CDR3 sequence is CASRPLQGNTEAFF. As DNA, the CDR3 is TGTGCCAGCAGACCCTTGCAGGGGAACACTGAAGCTTTCTTT.

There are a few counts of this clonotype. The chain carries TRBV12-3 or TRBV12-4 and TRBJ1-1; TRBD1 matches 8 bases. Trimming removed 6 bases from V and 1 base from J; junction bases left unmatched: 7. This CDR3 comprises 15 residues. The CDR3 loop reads CASSRATGANTEAFF. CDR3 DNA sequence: TGTGCCAGCAGCCGGGCGACAGGGGCGAACACTGAAGCTTTCTTT.

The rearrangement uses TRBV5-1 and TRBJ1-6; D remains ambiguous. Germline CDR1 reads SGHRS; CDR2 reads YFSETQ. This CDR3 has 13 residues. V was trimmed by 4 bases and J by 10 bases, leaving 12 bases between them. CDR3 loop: CASSETEESPLHF. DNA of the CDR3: TGCGCCAGCAGCGAGACGGAAGAATCACCCCTCCACTTT.

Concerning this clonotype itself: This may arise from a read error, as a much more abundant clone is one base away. CDR3 in amino acids: CSIDVWGDNEQFF. In DNA form, the CDR3 reads TGCAGCATTGATGTGTGGGGTGACAATGAGCAGTTCTTC. The V call is TRBV29-1, the J call TRBJ2-1, with no clear D. The length of the CDR3 is 13 residues. Per germline, CDR1 SQVTM and CDR2 ANQGSEA.